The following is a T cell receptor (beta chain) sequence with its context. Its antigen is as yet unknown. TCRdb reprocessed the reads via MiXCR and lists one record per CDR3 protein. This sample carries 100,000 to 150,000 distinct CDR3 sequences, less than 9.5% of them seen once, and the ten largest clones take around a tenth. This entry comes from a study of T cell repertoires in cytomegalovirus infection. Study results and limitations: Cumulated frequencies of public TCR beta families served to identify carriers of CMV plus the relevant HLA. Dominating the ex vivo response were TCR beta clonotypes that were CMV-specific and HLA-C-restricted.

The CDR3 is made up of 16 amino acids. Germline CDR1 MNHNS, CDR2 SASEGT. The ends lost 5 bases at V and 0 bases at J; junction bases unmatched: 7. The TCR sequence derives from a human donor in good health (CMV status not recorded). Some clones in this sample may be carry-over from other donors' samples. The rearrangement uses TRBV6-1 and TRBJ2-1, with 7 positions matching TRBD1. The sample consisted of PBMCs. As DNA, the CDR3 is TGTGCCAGCAGTTTACCGACAGGGAGCTCCTACAATGAGCAGTTCTTC. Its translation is CASSLPTGSSYNEQFF.